The rows below give T cell receptor beta chains drawn from one sample of a study of blood T cell repertoires in COVID-19. Some clones are missing from TCRdb's copy, which holds only in-frame ones; the method was immunoSEQ multiplex PCR. The data show about 140,000 clones, around 81% seen once. Sequenced material: peripheral blood. These receptors all come from a woman in her 50s with acute or convalescent COVID-19. Each CDR3 is given with its conserved first and last residue. Fields, in order: V gene, clone size, D gene, J gene, CDR3 DNA, CDR3 protein. The D gene is left open where the match is weak. A clone size is listed for some rows: how often the clone was seen (once, few, many), or a class if it is expanded.

>TRBV7-8|.|TRBD1|TRBJ2-3
TGTGCCAGCAGCTTAGTGGGACAGGGGGCCGGAGATACGCAGTATTTT
CASSLVGQGAGDTQYF
>TRBV20-1|.|.|TRBJ1-5
TGCAGTGCTAGTCAGGGAAGGGGCAATCAGCCCCAGCATTTT
CSASQGRGNQPQHF
>TRBV29-1|.|TRBD1|TRBJ1-2
TGCAGCGTTCTTGGGACAGGGAAGGAGTATGGCTACACCTTC
CSVLGTGKEYGYTF
>TRBV7-2|.|TRBD1|TRBJ2-5
TGTGCCAGCAGCTCCGGGACAGGGAATGAGGCCCAGTACTTC
CASSSGTGNEAQYF
>TRBV27|.|TRBD1|TRBJ2-7
TGTGCCTCGTCGAGGGGGCCCACCTACGAGCAGTACTTC
CASSRGPTYEQYF
>TRBV19|.|.|TRBJ1-3
TGTGCCAGTAGTATCGGGAGACCCTCTGGAAACACCATATATTTT
CASSIGRPSGNTIYF
>TRBV9|many|.|TRBJ1-2
TGTGCCAGCAGCGGGTCCAGGGGACCTCATGGCTACACCTTC
CASSGSRGPHGYTF
>TRBV5-1|.|.|TRBJ1-1
TGCGCCAGCAACCGCGGCGACCCTTTGAACACTGAAGCTTTCTTT
CASNRGDPLNTEAFF
>TRBV7-8|.|.|TRBJ2-6
TGTGCCAGCAGCTCCGACAGCTTCTCTGGGGCCAACGTCCTGACTTTC
CASSSDSFSGANVLTF
>TRBV6-2/TRBV6-3|.|.|TRBJ1-4
TGTGCCAGCAGTACCCAACAGTTCAAGGTGATTGAAAAACTGTTTTTT
CASSTQQFKVIEKLFF
>TRBV7-9|.|.|TRBJ1-5
TGTGCCAGCAGCTTAGACAGGGCATATAGCAATCAGCCCCAGCATTTT
CASSLDRAYSNQPQHF
>TRBV28|.|.|TRBJ1-1
TGTGCCAGCACTGGGGCTACTGAAGCTTTCTTT
CASTGATEAFF
>TRBV14|few|.|TRBJ1-2
TGTGCCAGCAGCCAAAATACAGGACCTTTAACTGGCTACACCTTC
CASSQNTGPLTGYTF
>TRBV6-2/TRBV6-3|few|TRBD1|TRBJ2-1
TGTGCCAGCAGTTACAGGGGACAGGGGATCAATGAGCAGTTCTTC
CASSYRGQGINEQFF
>TRBV5-4|.|.|TRBJ2-2
TGTGCCAGCAGCTTGGGGGGCCGGCCGAACTCTAACACCGGGGAGCTGTTTTTT
CASSLGGRPNSNTGELFF
>TRBV6-5|.|TRBD1|TRBJ2-7
TGTGCCAGCAGTTACCGCGGGACAGGGGACGAGCAGTACTTC
CASSYRGTGDEQYF
>TRBV6-2/TRBV6-3|.|.|TRBJ1-2
TGTGCCAGCAGTTTCAGGGGCTCCTATGGCTACACCTTC
CASSFRGSYGYTF
>TRBV3-1/TRBV3-2|.|.|TRBJ2-2
TGTGCCAGCAGCCCTCATGGGGCATTGGGGGGCGGGGAGCTGTTTTTT
CASSPHGALGGGELFF
>TRBV20-1|.|.|TRBJ1-2
TGCAGTGCAACAATTTATGGCTACACCTTC
CSATIYGYTF
>TRBV19|.|.|TRBJ1-5
TGTGCCAGTAGCCGATCCGGGGGGACGGTACTCAATCAGCCCCAGCATTTT
CASSRSGGTVLNQPQHF
>TRBV10-3|.|TRBD1|TRBJ1-5
TGTGCCATCAGCGGGACAGGAAATAGCAATCAGCCCCAGCATTTT
CAISGTGNSNQPQHF
>TRBV18|.|TRBD1|TRBJ1-2
TGTGCCAGCTCACCACCGGGACAGGGGATGTTGGGCTACACCTTC
CASSPPGQGMLGYTF
>TRBV19|.|.|TRBJ1-4
TGTGCCATTTCCGAGACAGCAACTAATGAAAAACTGTTTTTT
CAISETATNEKLFF
>TRBV30|.|TRBD1|TRBJ1-4
TGTGCCTTGGTAACAGGGGGCGAACGGGAAAAACTGTTTTTT
CALVTGGEREKLFF
>TRBV27|.|.|TRBJ2-1
TGTGCCAGCAGTTCACTACGAACCTACAATGAGCAGTTCTTC
CASSSLRTYNEQFF
>TRBV25-1|.|TRBD2|TRBJ2-7
TGTGCCAGCAGTGAATCCTCCGCGGGGGGGGGCCGTTACGAGCAGTACTTC
CASSESSAGGGRYEQYF
>TRBV11-2|.|.|TRBJ1-1
TGTGCCAGCAGCCCAAGCGCGTTCAGGGATGAAGCTTTCTTT
CASSPSAFRDEAFF
>TRBV6-2/TRBV6-3|.|.|TRBJ2-7
TGTGCCAGCAGTTACTCTTCGGCACCGGAGCTCTTTACCTACGAGCAGTACTTC
CASSYSSAPELFTYEQYF
>TRBV6-1|.|.|TRBJ1-5
TGTGCCAGCAGTGAAAGCGGGGGGAGCAATCAGCCCCAGCATTTT
CASSESGGSNQPQHF
>TRBV4-3|few|.|TRBJ1-1
TGCGCCAGCAGTCAAGCGGGGAACACTGAAGCTTTCTTT
CASSQAGNTEAFF
>TRBV19|once|.|TRBJ1-3
TGTGCCATCCGGGACACCCCCGGAAACACCATATATTTT
CAIRDTPGNTIYF
>TRBV19|once|.|TRBJ1-1
TGTGCCAGTAGTCGCCGAGGGGGAGTCTCGGTCAACACTGAAGCTTTCTTT
CASSRRGGVSVNTEAFF
>TRBV7-9|.|.|TRBJ1-5
TGTGCCAGCAGCCCACAGAATCAGCCCCAGCATTTT
CASSPQNQPQHF
>TRBV7-6|.|TRBD1|TRBJ2-3
TGTGCCAGCAGCTGGACAGGGGTAGATACGCAGTATTTT
CASSWTGVDTQYF
>TRBV5-1|.|TRBD2|TRBJ2-3
TGCGCCAGCAGCTTGGATAAGACTAGCGATGCGATAGATACGCAGTATTTT
CASSLDKTSDAIDTQYF
>TRBV2|few|TRBD1|TRBJ1-1
TGTGCCAGAGGACAGGGGGTCACTGAAGCTTTCTTT
CARGQGVTEAFF
>TRBV18|.|TRBD1|TRBJ1-2
TGTGCCAGCTCCGAGGACAGGGACTATGGCTACACCTTC
CASSEDRDYGYTF
>TRBV19|.|TRBD2|TRBJ2-1
TGTGCCAGTAGTGTGCGGGGGATGGAAAATGAGCAGTTCTTC
CASSVRGMENEQFF
>TRBV14|.|.|TRBJ1-3
TGTGCCAGCAGCCCCCACGGGGGGAAGTTTGGAAACACCATATATTTT
CASSPHGGKFGNTIYF
>TRBV19|.|.|TRBJ1-2
TGTGCCAGTAGTCAGCTGACTACCACTTCCCCTGGCTACACCTTC
CASSQLTTTSPGYTF
>TRBV30|few|TRBD1|TRBJ1-6
TGTGCCGGAGGACAGGACCATAATTCACCCCTCCACTTT
CAGGQDHNSPLHF
>TRBV19|few|.|TRBJ1-5
TGTGCCAGTAGTATCCAAAATCCGGGGGTCCAGGGCAATCAGCCCCAGCATTTT
CASSIQNPGVQGNQPQHF
>TRBV7-2|.|.|TRBJ2-5
TGTGCCAGCAGCTTCCGAACCCCTTCCAGGATATCAGGAGAGACCCAGTACTTC
CASSFRTPSRISGETQYF
>TRBV5-1|.|TRBD1|TRBJ1-5
TGCGCCAGCAGCTTTGGACAGGGAGATCAGCCCCAGCATTTT
CASSFGQGDQPQHF
>TRBV27|few|.|TRBJ1-1
TGTGCCAGCAGTTTATCCCAGACAGTGAACACTGAAGCTTTCTTT
CASSLSQTVNTEAFF
>TRBV7-2|.|.|TRBJ1-1
TGTGCCAGCAGGCGACCGGGGATCCGGAACACTGAAGCTTTCTTT
CASRRPGIRNTEAFF
>TRBV7-2|few|.|TRBJ1-3
TGTGCCAGCAGCCAGTCCACCGATAGAAACACCATATATTTT
CASSQSTDRNTIYF
>TRBV7-2|.|TRBD1|TRBJ1-1
TGTGCCAGCAGTTCCCAGGGGGACAACACTGAAGCTTTCTTT
CASSSQGDNTEAFF
>TRBV29-1|.|.|TRBJ1-5
TGCAGCGTCCCAGGAGGACCCGGTGGCAATCAGCCCCAGCATTTT
CSVPGGPGGNQPQHF
>TRBV2|.|TRBD1|TRBJ2-3
TGTGCCAGCAGTGAAGACAGGGGGGCCCTTCGGTCGCAGTATTTT
CASSEDRGALRSQYF
>TRBV5-1|.|.|TRBJ2-5
TGCGCCAGCACCGACCCCGGGGGGCGCGGAGAGACCCAGTACTTC
CASTDPGGRGETQYF
>TRBV7-8|.|TRBD1|TRBJ2-3
TGTGCCAGCAGCCCACAGGGGGCTACGCAGTATTTT
CASSPQGATQYF
>TRBV11-2|few|.|TRBJ1-4
TGTGCCAGCAGCCCCTCCGGGGAGGGAAGACTGTTTTTT
CASSPSGEGRLFF
>TRBV7-9|.|.|TRBJ2-7
TGTGCCAGCAGCTCCCCGGCCGTCGGGGAGCAGTACTTC
CASSSPAVGEQYF
>TRBV7-3|few|.|TRBJ1-2
TGTGCCAGCAGCTTAGCAGGGGCTGACGGCTACACCTTC
CASSLAGADGYTF